This T cell receptor beta chain was profiled in a study of control samples from healthy donors and cancer patients. Libraries were prepared by immunoSEQ multiplex PCR; TCRdb keeps only in-frame clonotypes and omits some of them. The top ten clones hold over 3.5% of a sample with tens of thousands of clones, roughly 84% of them seen once. This clone was observed a single time. Germline values: CDR1 LNHNV, CDR2 YYDKDF (reference sequence). The CDR3 loop spans 15 amino acids. Losses at the gene ends were 2 bases for V and 5 bases for J; bases not matched to a gene: 6. The chain couples TRBV15 to TRBJ2-5, with 9 bases that match TRBD1. Sequencing used blood. The clonotype was recovered from a woman aged 45-65 years in good health. The CDR3: CATSRYTGGGETQYF. CDR3 nucleotide sequence: TGTGCCACCAGCAGATATACAGGGGGCGGCGAGACCCAGTACTTC.